Described below is a single TCR delta chain sequence and its context. A far larger clone is off by one base, so a read error is likely. This sample includes further DNA sequences coding for the same CDR3. The sample belongs to a study of gamma-delta T cells after stem cell transplantation. TCRdb reran clone calling via CATT on the RT-PCR reads. The data contain a few thousand delta-chain clones, about 4.6% of them singletons. The germline V gene encodes CDR1 GEAIGNYY and CDR2 EKD. There are 15 residues in the CDR3. Material for sequencing was gamma-delta T cells. This clonotype was sampled from a human donor. It is not recorded whose cells these are; they may come from a transplant donor. J is TRDJ1 and V is TRDV2, with TRDD3 matching over 7 bases. The CDR3: CACDSLLGTSDKLIF. CDR3 DNA: TGTGCATGTGACTCTCTACTGGGGACCTCCGATAAACTCATCTTT.